Described below is a single TCR beta chain sequence and its context. What it binds is not known. This sample was taken from a study of cytotoxic CD8 clonotypes in ibrutinib-treated CLL. Study at large: Sample averages reached 255,043 productive templates and 94,082 productive rearrangements.

Libraries were prepared by immunoSEQ multiplex PCR; TCRdb keeps only in-frame clonotypes and omits some of them. In the table there are about 300,000 clones, about 61% of which are singletons. General study points: The study found clonality rose at ibrutinib response, then fell toward baseline at progression.

With 2 bases removed from V and 9 bases from J, the gap between germline ends came to 10 bases. The CDR3 is 13 residues long. Germline CDR1 LNHNV, CDR2 YYDKDF (reference sequence). Sample: PBMCs, taken after 36 months of ibrutinib treatment. The source of this sequence is a human donor with chronic lymphocytic leukemia. This rearrangement joins TRBV15 to TRBJ2-2; D tentatively reads TRBD1 or TRBD2 (5 bases each). The CDR3, as DNA: TGTGCCACCAGCAGAATGGAGGACAGGGAGCTGTTTTTT. It specifies CATSRMEDRELFF.